The present entry profiles one TCR beta chain with its context. Its recognized antigen is unknown. No much larger clonotype is one base removed from it; base qualities were not supplied. The sample is drawn from a study of CD8+CD57+ T cells in acquired aplastic anemia (dated by TCRdb to the late 2010s). With respect to the entire study: DNA extracted from sorted CD4+ and CD8+ cells had a mean of about 3 ug, with a range of 0.2 to 27.4 ug. CD8+CD57+ expansion was defined as frequency above the mean frequency observed in healthy subjects. Study-level results and caveats: Around 31 CD8+ CDR3 sequences were shared between patients and controls but appeared highly expressed in patients and within their immunodominant clones. Patients and healthy controls showed no significant difference in CD8+ Simpson's diversity (P=0.060).

TCR beta VDJ combination and CDR3 sequence profiling used genomic DNA as the template. An Illumina HiSeq 2000 was used for TCR repertoire sequencing. The study's own analysis went as follows. Repertoire assessment relied on Simpson's diversity index, CDR3 size and DJ length profiles, and TRBV/TRBJ rearrangement plots. The most abundant DNA sequence in the deep sequencing data was defined as the immunodominant clone. CDR3 amino acid sequences were checked for sharing between subjects and were compared against published repertoires and the VDJdb database. TCRdb's own reprocessing of the public reads used fastp at Q25 and MiXCR and kept productive beta chains. Every entry covers one CDR3 protein and lists the most common genes and DNA from its rows. These V and J calls originate from TCRdb's pipeline instead of the authors' own analysis. Recorded for this sample are approximately 98,000 distinct CDR3 sequences; around 70% of them occurred a single time. The ten largest clones capture 65% of the sample.

The patients picked for sequencing were ones in whom flow cytometry had shown an expansion of CD8+CD57+ cells. Every patient had severe acquired aplastic anemia, diagnosed using the International Study of Aplastic Anemia and Agranulocytosis and Camitta criteria. No patient had received any therapy when blood was sampled. In this study, sorted CD4+ and CD8+ T cells from the blood of healthy subjects and of severe aplastic anemia patients had their TCR repertoires deep-sequenced. Patients were enrolled in the USA under clinicaltrials.gov protocols 00001620, 01623167, 00001397, 00071045, 00081523 and 00961064. Ficoll-Paque density gradient centrifugation was used to isolate peripheral blood mononuclear cells. Before DNA was extracted, CD4+ and CD8+ T cells were sorted using either FACS or magnetic beads. Counted from cysteine to phenylalanine, this CDR3 has 13 amino acids. The read is trimmed to its CDR3 DNA, 39 bases read in frame from base 1. Cut back by 3 bases and 7 bases, the V and J ends lie 13 bases apart. In the germline V gene, CDR1 corresponds to SGHDT and CDR2 to YYEEEE.

The origin of this receptor is a human donor with aplastic anemia. This chain joins TRBV5-6 to TRBJ1-2, with a weak D call of TRBD1 (5 bases match). Sequences were obtained from sorted CD4+, CD8+, or CD8+CD57+ T cells (not recorded which) from PBMCs. The CDR3: CASSSGPGGGYTF. The sequenced DNA: TGTGCCAGCAGCTCGGGACCCGGCGGTGGCTACACCTTC.